Sequencing of this T cell receptor beta chain was carried out in a study of T cell changes during pregnancy in multiple sclerosis. There are 15 residues in the CDR3. Germline V gene sequence: CDR1 MGHRA, CDR2 YSYEKL. Libraries were prepared by immunoSEQ multiplex PCR; TCRdb keeps only in-frame clonotypes and omits some of them. This table has more than 85,000 clones, about 93% appearing once. This receptor was obtained from a female donor in good health, enrolled as a control in a pregnancy study. The material was peripheral blood, obtained in the third trimester of pregnancy. The chain is built from TRBV4-1 and TRBJ2-5; 7 nucleotides match TRBD2. Matching the DNA end better, TRBJ2-7 makes the J call doubtful. CDR3 in amino acids: CASSQAGLGVYEQYF. CDR3 sequence (DNA): TGCGCCAGCAGCCAAGCTGGACTAGGGGTATACGAGCAGTACTTC.